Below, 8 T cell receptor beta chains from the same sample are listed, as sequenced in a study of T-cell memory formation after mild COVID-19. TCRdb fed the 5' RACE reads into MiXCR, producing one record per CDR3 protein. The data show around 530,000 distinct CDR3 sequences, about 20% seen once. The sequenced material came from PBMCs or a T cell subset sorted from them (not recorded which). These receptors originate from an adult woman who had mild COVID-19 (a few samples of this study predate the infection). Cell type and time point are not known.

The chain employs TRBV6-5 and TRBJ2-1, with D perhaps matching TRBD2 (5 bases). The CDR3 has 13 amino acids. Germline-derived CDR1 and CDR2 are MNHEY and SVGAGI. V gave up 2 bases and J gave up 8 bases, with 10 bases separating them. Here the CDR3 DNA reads TGTGCCAGCAGTTACATCGTCGGGGATGAGCAGTTCTTC. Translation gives CASSYIVGDEQFF.

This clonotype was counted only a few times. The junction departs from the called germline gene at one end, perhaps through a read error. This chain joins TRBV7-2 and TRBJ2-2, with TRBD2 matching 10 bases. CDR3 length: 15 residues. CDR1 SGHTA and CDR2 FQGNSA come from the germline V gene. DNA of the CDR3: TGTGCCAGCAGCCTAGCGGGGGAGGTCACCGGGGAGCTGTTTTTT. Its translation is CASSLAGEVTGELFF.

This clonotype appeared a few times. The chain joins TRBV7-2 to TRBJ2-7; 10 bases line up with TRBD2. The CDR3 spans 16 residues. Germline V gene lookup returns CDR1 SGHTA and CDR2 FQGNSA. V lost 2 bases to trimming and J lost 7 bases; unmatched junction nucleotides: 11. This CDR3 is CASSLTDASGRAEQYF. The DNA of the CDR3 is TGTGCCAGCAGCTTAACTGACGCCAGCGGGAGGGCAGAGCAGTACTTC. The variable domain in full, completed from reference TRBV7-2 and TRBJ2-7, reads GAGVSQSPSNKVTEKGKDVELRCDPISGHTALYWYRQSLGQGLEFLIYFQGNSAPDKSGLPSDRFSAERTGGSVSTLTIQRTQQEDSAVYLCASSLTDASGRAEQYFGPGTRLTVT.

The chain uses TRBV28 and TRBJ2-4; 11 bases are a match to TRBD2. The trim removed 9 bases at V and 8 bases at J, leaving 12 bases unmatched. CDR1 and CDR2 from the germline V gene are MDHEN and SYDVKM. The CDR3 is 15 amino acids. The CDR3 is CASTPTSGSGDIQYF. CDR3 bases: TGTGCCAGTACCCCTACTAGCGGGAGCGGGGACATTCAGTACTTC.

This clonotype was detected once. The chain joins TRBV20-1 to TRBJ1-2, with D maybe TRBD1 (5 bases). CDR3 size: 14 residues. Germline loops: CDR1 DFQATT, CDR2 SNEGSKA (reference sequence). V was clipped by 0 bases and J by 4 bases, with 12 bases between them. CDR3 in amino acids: CSAREGVELYGYTF. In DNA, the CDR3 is TGCAGTGCTAGAGAAGGGGTAGAACTCTATGGCTACACCTTC.

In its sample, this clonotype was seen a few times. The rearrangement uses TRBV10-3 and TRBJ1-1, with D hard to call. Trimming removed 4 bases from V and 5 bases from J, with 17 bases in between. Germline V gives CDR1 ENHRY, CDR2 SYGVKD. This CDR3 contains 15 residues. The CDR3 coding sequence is TGTGCCATCAGTGGTGCTGACGCCCGTAGGACTGAAGCTTTCTTT. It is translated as CAISGADARRTEAFF.

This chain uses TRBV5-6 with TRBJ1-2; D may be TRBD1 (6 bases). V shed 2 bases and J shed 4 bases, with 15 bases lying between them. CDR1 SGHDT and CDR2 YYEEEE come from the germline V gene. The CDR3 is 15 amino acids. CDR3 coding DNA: TGTGCCAGCAGCTTAAGGGAACAGGGTCTCTATGGCTACACCTTC. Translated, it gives CASSLREQGLYGYTF.

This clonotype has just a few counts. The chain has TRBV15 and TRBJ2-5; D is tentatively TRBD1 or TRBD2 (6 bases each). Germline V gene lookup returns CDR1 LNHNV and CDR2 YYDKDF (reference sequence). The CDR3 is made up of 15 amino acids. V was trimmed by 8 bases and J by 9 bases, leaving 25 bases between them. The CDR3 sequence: CATAVLRGGQRAQYF. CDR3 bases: TGTGCCACCGCAGTACTGCGGGGAGGACAGCGGGCCCAGTACTTC.